The entry below describes one T cell receptor (beta chain). This CDR3 is 15 amino acids long. V gave up 0 bases and J gave up 2 bases, with 7 bases separating them. The germline CDR1 and CDR2 sequences are LNHNV and YYDKDF (reference sequence). The data were obtained in a study of T cells in Graves' hyperthyroidism and ophthalmopathy. For Graves' hyperthyroidism to be stable, ophthalmopathy could not progress within 18 months. Researchers took RNA transcripts and amplified the TCR beta CDR3 regions from them. Researchers ran a first-round RT-PCR on the TCR CDR3 using the HTBI primer set. One entry per CDR3 protein, called by TCRdb with MiXCR from the multiplex PCR reads. The table records about 95,000 distinct CDR3 sequences, 35% to 50% of them present only once.

The sample consisted of peripheral blood or thyroid tissue (not recorded which). The sequence derives from a woman aged 25 to 39 with Graves' hyperthyroidism. This chain connects TRBV15 to TRBJ1-4; D possibly corresponds to TRBD1 (5 bases). The CDR3 spells CATSRDGDTNEKLFF. The CDR3 coding sequence is TGTGCCACCAGCAGAGATGGGGACACTAATGAAAAACTGTTTTTT. The full variable domain, with the rest looked up from reference TRBV15 and TRBJ1-4, is DAMVIQNPRYQVTQFGKPVTLSCSQTLNHNVMYWYQQKSSQAPKLLFHYYDKDFNNEADTPDNFQSRRPNTSFCFLDIRSPGLGDTAMYLCATSRDGDTNEKLFFGSGTQLSVL.